This is a list of T cell receptor beta chains from one sample in a study of circulating and synovial CD4+ cells in juvenile arthritis. Repertoires were generated with immunoSEQ multiplex PCR, while TCRdb's copy carries only in-frame clones and drops some. This sample has some 30,000 clones, with 85% to 95% found just once. The sequenced sample was CD4+ T cells from blood. All receptors derive from a human donor with juvenile idiopathic arthritis. Both conserved end residues are part of each CDR3. Each record gives: J gene, V gene, CDR3 length, D gene, clone size, CDR3 protein, CDR3 DNA. D genes are given only for firm matches. The size entry is marked missing in some rows and otherwise reads once, few, many or a size class.

j_gene: TRBJ2-3; v_gene: TRBV25-1; len: 15; d_gene: TRBD2; abundance: -; CDR3aa: CASSPLGLAIDTQYF; CDR3nt: TGTGCCAGCAGCCCCTTGGGACTAGCAATAGATACGCAGTATTTT
j_gene: TRBJ2-2; v_gene: TRBV11-2; len: 14; d_gene: -; abundance: -; CDR3aa: CASSGVTRIGELFF; CDR3nt: TGTGCCAGCAGCGGGGTAACTAGGATCGGGGAGCTGTTTTTT
j_gene: TRBJ1-4; v_gene: TRBV28; len: 14; d_gene: TRBD1; abundance: -; CDR3aa: CASFPGGNNEKLFF; CDR3nt: TGTGCCAGTTTCCCAGGGGGGAATAATGAAAAACTGTTTTTT
j_gene: TRBJ2-7; v_gene: TRBV4-1; len: 14; d_gene: TRBD1; abundance: -; CDR3aa: CASSQPGQGYEQYF; CDR3nt: TGCGCCAGCAGCCAACCGGGACAGGGCTACGAGCAGTACTTC
j_gene: TRBJ1-4; v_gene: TRBV10-3; len: 15; d_gene: -; abundance: -; CDR3aa: CAISGGVTTNEKLFF; CDR3nt: TGTGCCATCAGTGGCGGGGTCACAACTAATGAAAAACTGTTTTTT
j_gene: TRBJ2-2; v_gene: TRBV2; len: 14; d_gene: -; abundance: -; CDR3aa: CASSLGRNTGELFF; CDR3nt: TGTGCCAGCAGTCTGGGGAGGAACACCGGGGAGCTGTTTTTT
j_gene: TRBJ2-1; v_gene: TRBV19; len: 15; d_gene: TRBD2; abundance: -; CDR3aa: CASTNTSGRHNEQFF; CDR3nt: TGTGCCAGTACTAATACTAGCGGGAGACACAATGAGCAGTTCTTC
j_gene: TRBJ2-2; v_gene: TRBV10-3; len: 16; d_gene: -; abundance: -; CDR3aa: CAISERQGRTTGELFF; CDR3nt: TGTGCCATCAGTGAGAGGCAGGGGAGAACGACCGGGGAGCTGTTTTTT
j_gene: TRBJ2-2; v_gene: TRBV6-1; len: 16; d_gene: TRBD1; abundance: -; CDR3aa: CASSGQGRLNTGELFF; CDR3nt: TGTGCCAGCAGTGGACAGGGGAGATTAAACACCGGGGAGCTGTTTTTT
j_gene: TRBJ2-7; v_gene: TRBV7-2; len: 14; d_gene: TRBD1; abundance: -; CDR3aa: CASVTPGQQYEQYF; CDR3nt: TGTGCCAGCGTCACCCCGGGACAGCAATACGAGCAGTACTTC
j_gene: TRBJ2-7; v_gene: TRBV4-2; len: 13; d_gene: TRBD1; abundance: -; CDR3aa: CASSRQGVYEQYF; CDR3nt: TGTGCCAGCAGTCGACAGGGAGTTTACGAGCAGTACTTC
j_gene: TRBJ2-3; v_gene: TRBV29-1; len: 14; d_gene: -; abundance: -; CDR3aa: CSVDDPRGPYTQYF; CDR3nt: TGCAGCGTCGACGATCCTCGAGGCCCCTATACGCAGTATTTT
j_gene: TRBJ2-7; v_gene: TRBV7-2; len: 19; d_gene: TRBD2; abundance: -; CDR3aa: CASRDRNQRLAGGPYEQYF; CDR3nt: TGTGCCAGCAGAGACCGAAATCAGCGACTAGCGGGAGGGCCCTACGAGCAGTACTTC
j_gene: TRBJ1-5; v_gene: TRBV19; len: 15; d_gene: TRBD1; abundance: few; CDR3aa: CASMLGTGEWQPQHF; CDR3nt: TGTGCCAGCATGCTCGGGACAGGGGAATGGCAGCCCCAGCATTTT
j_gene: TRBJ2-7; v_gene: TRBV5-4; len: 16; d_gene: -; abundance: once; CDR3aa: CASSRGLERAAYEQYF; CDR3nt: TGTGCCAGCAGCCGAGGGCTTGAGCGGGCAGCCTACGAGCAGTACTTC
j_gene: TRBJ2-7; v_gene: TRBV6-5; len: 12; d_gene: -; abundance: once; CDR3aa: CASSYSRYEQYF; CDR3nt: TGTGCCAGCAGTTACTCCCGCTACGAGCAGTACTTC
j_gene: TRBJ1-2; v_gene: TRBV6-6; len: 13; d_gene: TRBD1; abundance: -; CDR3aa: CASSSGGPYGYTF; CDR3nt: TGTGCCAGCAGTTCAGGGGGCCCCTATGGCTACACCTTC
j_gene: TRBJ2-7; v_gene: TRBV28; len: 14; d_gene: -; abundance: -; CDR3aa: CASRVGQAFYEQYF; CDR3nt: TGTGCCAGCAGGGTGGGTCAGGCCTTCTACGAGCAGTACTTC
j_gene: TRBJ2-1; v_gene: TRBV6-1; len: 15; d_gene: TRBD2; abundance: -; CDR3aa: CASSESSGLARWLFF; CDR3nt: TGTGCCAGCAGTGAATCCTCGGGACTAGCGCGGTGGCTGTTCTTC
j_gene: TRBJ2-1; v_gene: TRBV2; len: 15; d_gene: TRBD2; abundance: -; CDR3aa: CASSEGGGAYNEQFF; CDR3nt: TGTGCCAGCAGTGAAGGGGGAGGGGCTTACAATGAGCAGTTCTTC
j_gene: TRBJ1-3; v_gene: TRBV6-6; len: 16; d_gene: TRBD1; abundance: -; CDR3aa: CASSLTGEGAGNTIYF; CDR3nt: TGTGCCAGCAGTTTAACAGGGGAAGGTGCTGGAAACACCATATATTTT
j_gene: TRBJ1-1; v_gene: TRBV28; len: 15; d_gene: TRBD1; abundance: -; CDR3aa: CASSSYRAEGALAFF; CDR3nt: TGTGCCAGCAGTTCGTATAGAGCGGAGGGGGCTTTAGCTTTCTTT
j_gene: TRBJ1-1; v_gene: TRBV19; len: 14; d_gene: -; abundance: few; CDR3aa: CASSIGGVNTEAFF; CDR3nt: TGTGCCAGTTCTATCGGGGGGGTGAACACTGAAGCTTTCTTT
j_gene: TRBJ2-2; v_gene: TRBV10-1; len: 13; d_gene: TRBD2; abundance: -; CDR3aa: CASSQRENGELFF; CDR3nt: TGCGCCAGCAGCCAGCGGGAGAACGGGGAGCTGTTTTTT
j_gene: TRBJ2-7; v_gene: TRBV14; len: 16; d_gene: -; abundance: -; CDR3aa: CASSQGVGARNHEQYF; CDR3nt: TGTGCCAGCAGCCAAGGAGTGGGGGCCCGGAATCATGAGCAGTACTTC
j_gene: TRBJ2-7; v_gene: TRBV7-9; len: 12; d_gene: -; abundance: -; CDR3aa: CASSLRQDKQYF; CDR3nt: TGTGCCAGCAGCCTACGACAGGATAAGCAGTACTTC
j_gene: TRBJ2-7; v_gene: TRBV9; len: 14; d_gene: TRBD1; abundance: -; CDR3aa: CASSTQGFYDEQYF; CDR3nt: TGTGCCAGCAGCACACAGGGGTTCTACGACGAGCAGTACTTC
j_gene: TRBJ2-1; v_gene: TRBV6-1; len: 15; d_gene: -; abundance: -; CDR3aa: CASSKGWWGYNEQFF; CDR3nt: TGTGCCAGCAGTAAGGGGTGGTGGGGTTACAATGAGCAGTTCTTC
j_gene: TRBJ1-6; v_gene: TRBV6-1; len: 13; d_gene: TRBD1; abundance: -; CDR3aa: CASRRQGDSPLHF; CDR3nt: TGTGCCAGCAGAAGACAGGGGGACTCACCCCTCCACTTT
j_gene: TRBJ2-7; v_gene: TRBV5-6; len: 15; d_gene: TRBD1; abundance: -; CDR3aa: CASSSGGQGPYEQYF; CDR3nt: TGTGCCAGCAGCTCCGGGGGACAGGGCCCTTACGAGCAGTACTTC
j_gene: TRBJ2-3; v_gene: TRBV5-1; len: 17; d_gene: TRBD2; abundance: -; CDR3aa: CASSFRLAGGTTDTQYF; CDR3nt: TGCGCCAGCAGCTTCCGACTAGCGGGAGGAACCACAGATACGCAGTATTTT
j_gene: TRBJ2-1; v_gene: TRBV7-9; len: 16; d_gene: -; abundance: once; CDR3aa: CASSLEGGFQYNEQFF; CDR3nt: TGTGCCAGCAGCTTAGAGGGGGGGTTTCAATACAATGAGCAGTTCTTC
j_gene: TRBJ2-2; v_gene: TRBV7-7; len: 15; d_gene: -; abundance: -; CDR3aa: CASSLGDRSTGELFF; CDR3nt: TGTGCCAGCAGCTTGGGAGACAGGTCCACCGGGGAGCTGTTTTTT
j_gene: TRBJ2-1; v_gene: TRBV5-1; len: 15; d_gene: TRBD2; abundance: -; CDR3aa: CASRVAGGAYNEQFF; CDR3nt: TGCGCCAGCAGAGTAGCGGGAGGGGCCTACAATGAGCAGTTCTTC
j_gene: TRBJ2-1; v_gene: TRBV28; len: 17; d_gene: TRBD2; abundance: -; CDR3aa: CASSFGTSGYSYNEQFF; CDR3nt: TGTGCCAGCAGTTTCGGGACTAGCGGTTATTCCTACAATGAGCAGTTCTTC
j_gene: TRBJ2-1; v_gene: TRBV2; len: 14; d_gene: TRBD2; abundance: -; CDR3aa: CATTGTSGSNEQFF; CDR3nt: TGTGCCACCACCGGGACTAGCGGGAGCAATGAGCAGTTCTTC
j_gene: TRBJ2-5; v_gene: TRBV10-3; len: 14; d_gene: TRBD2; abundance: -; CDR3aa: CAISPGLARETQYF; CDR3nt: TGTGCCATCAGCCCGGGACTAGCGCGCGAGACCCAGTACTTC
j_gene: TRBJ1-1; v_gene: TRBV2; len: 11; d_gene: -; abundance: -; CDR3aa: CASSQFTEAFF; CDR3nt: TGTGCCAGCAGCCAATTCACTGAAGCTTTCTTT
j_gene: TRBJ1-1; v_gene: TRBV7-9; len: 15; d_gene: -; abundance: -; CDR3aa: CASSLGGRGGTEAFF; CDR3nt: TGTGCCAGCAGCTTAGGGGGCAGAGGTGGCACTGAAGCTTTCTTT
j_gene: TRBJ2-3; v_gene: TRBV7-8; len: 17; d_gene: -; abundance: -; CDR3aa: CASSLVYGGPSTDTQYF; CDR3nt: TGTGCCAGCAGCTTAGTATATGGGGGCCCAAGCACAGATACGCAGTATTTT
j_gene: TRBJ2-3; v_gene: TRBV6-1; len: 14; d_gene: -; abundance: -; CDR3aa: CASSVTSSTDTQYF; CDR3nt: TGTGCCAGCAGTGTTACATCTAGCACAGATACGCAGTATTTT
j_gene: TRBJ1-2; v_gene: TRBV25-1; len: 14; d_gene: -; abundance: -; CDR3aa: CASSEISGTYGYTF; CDR3nt: TGTGCCAGCAGTGAAATTTCGGGTACCTATGGCTACACCTTC
j_gene: TRBJ1-1; v_gene: TRBV4-1; len: 14; d_gene: TRBD1; abundance: -; CDR3aa: CASSLPDRGPEAFF; CDR3nt: TGCGCCAGCAGCCTACCGGACAGGGGGCCTGAAGCTTTCTTT
j_gene: TRBJ1-3; v_gene: TRBV6-1; len: 14; d_gene: TRBD1; abundance: -; CDR3aa: CASSETGRWTTIYF; CDR3nt: TGTGCCAGCAGTGAGACAGGGAGGTGGACCACCATATATTTT
j_gene: TRBJ2-7; v_gene: TRBV7-2; len: 14; d_gene: -; abundance: -; CDR3aa: CASSPIAETYEQYF; CDR3nt: TGTGCCAGCAGCCCGATAGCGGAGACCTACGAGCAGTACTTC
j_gene: TRBJ1-5; v_gene: TRBV6-6; len: 16; d_gene: -; abundance: -; CDR3aa: CASSYSGQSSNQPQHF; CDR3nt: TGTGCCAGCAGTTACTCAGGACAGAGTAGCAATCAGCCCCAGCATTTT
j_gene: TRBJ1-5; v_gene: TRBV4-1; len: 14; d_gene: -; abundance: -; CDR3aa: CASSQGIMRQPQHF; CDR3nt: TGCGCCAGCAGCCAAGGGATAATGAGGCAGCCCCAGCATTTT
j_gene: TRBJ2-7; v_gene: TRBV18; len: 14; d_gene: TRBD2; abundance: -; CDR3aa: CASSPPGGKYEQYF; CDR3nt: TGTGCCAGCTCACCACCGGGGGGGAAATACGAGCAGTACTTC
j_gene: TRBJ2-7; v_gene: TRBV6-5; len: 15; d_gene: TRBD1; abundance: -; CDR3aa: CASRSGQGTPYEQYF; CDR3nt: TGTGCCAGCAGATCCGGACAGGGAACCCCCTACGAGCAGTACTTC
j_gene: TRBJ1-2; v_gene: TRBV28; len: 17; d_gene: TRBD1; abundance: -; CDR3aa: CASSLPPRQGRNYGYTF; CDR3nt: TGTGCCAGCAGTTTGCCCCCCCGACAGGGTCGAAACTATGGCTACACCTTC
j_gene: TRBJ1-3; v_gene: TRBV9; len: 17; d_gene: TRBD1; abundance: -; CDR3aa: CASSARTGGRSGNTIYF; CDR3nt: TGTGCCAGCAGCGCCCGGACAGGGGGAAGGTCTGGAAACACCATATATTTT
j_gene: TRBJ2-5; v_gene: TRBV11-2; len: 15; d_gene: TRBD2; abundance: -; CDR3aa: CASSTVTGRGETQYF; CDR3nt: TGTGCCAGCAGCACCGTAACGGGGCGGGGGGAGACCCAGTACTTC
j_gene: TRBJ2-1; v_gene: TRBV5-1; len: 14; d_gene: -; abundance: -; CDR3aa: CASSLGQEHNEQFF; CDR3nt: TGCGCCAGCAGCTTGGGACAGGAACACAATGAGCAGTTCTTC
j_gene: TRBJ2-3; v_gene: TRBV28; len: 23; d_gene: TRBD2; abundance: -; CDR3aa: CASSLRGGLVSGRIGPLTDTQYF; CDR3nt: TGTGCCAGCAGTTTAAGGGGAGGGTTGGTTAGCGGGAGAATAGGGCCATTGACAGATACGCAGTATTTT